These T cell receptor beta chains were read from a single sample in a study of blood T cell repertoires in COVID-19. Clones were sequenced by immunoSEQ multiplex PCR, and TCRdb holds only the in-frame ones, with some missing. Of 90,000 or so clones listed, around 86% were seen once; the top ten hold under 30%. Specimen: peripheral blood. All receptors come from a human donor in a cohort sampled during active COVID-19. Each CDR3 is given with its conserved first and last residue. A D gene is named only where the DNA matches it firmly. Not all rows give a size; the values are once, few, many and, for expanded clones, a class.

CDR3nt	CDR3aa	j_gene	abundance	v_gene	d_gene
TGTGCTATCGCGGCGGCGGACACAGATACGCAGTATTTT	CAIAAADTDTQYF	TRBJ2-3	-	TRBV19	-
TGTGCCAGCAGCGTAGGCGACAGGCTGGACGAGCAGTACTTC	CASSVGDRLDEQYF	TRBJ2-7	-	TRBV9	-
TGTGCCAGCAGCTTAGAGGAGGGCAGCAATCAGCCCCAGCATTTT	CASSLEEGSNQPQHF	TRBJ1-5	-	TRBV7-6	-
TGTGCCAGCAGTGCGTCCGGGGAGCTGTTTTTT	CASSASGELFF	TRBJ2-2	-	TRBV6-6	-
TGTGCCAGCAAGGCTAGCGGGTCCTACGAGCAGTACTTC	CASKASGSYEQYF	TRBJ2-7	-	TRBV12-3/TRBV12-4	TRBD2
TGTGCCAGCAGTTACGGGACTAGCGGGAGTAATGAGCAGTTCTTC	CASSYGTSGSNEQFF	TRBJ2-1	-	TRBV6-2/TRBV6-3	TRBD2
TGTGCCAGCAGTTTACCCGGGGTGGTGTCCGAGCAGTACTTC	CASSLPGVVSEQYF	TRBJ2-7	-	TRBV28	-
TGTGCCAGCAGTAAGGCGGCTGAGGGCGCTAGCACAGATACGCAGTATTTT	CASSKAAEGASTDTQYF	TRBJ2-3	-	TRBV2	-
TGTGCCAGCAGCCAAGAGGCGGGGAACCATGGCTACACCTTC	CASSQEAGNHGYTF	TRBJ1-2	-	TRBV3-1/TRBV3-2	-
TGTGCCAGCAGCGTAGCGACAGCTTATAACACTGAAGCTTTCTTT	CASSVATAYNTEAFF	TRBJ1-1	-	TRBV9	-
TGTGCCAGTAGTAGGGCCGACAGACGGGATGAAAAACTGTTTTTT	CASSRADRRDEKLFF	TRBJ1-4	-	TRBV19	-
TGTGCCAGCAGTCAGGAGGGGGGGAAGCCCCAGCATTTT	CASSQEGGKPQHF	TRBJ1-5	-	TRBV2	-
TGCGCCAGCAGTGACCAGGTCGACGGCTACACCTTC	CASSDQVDGYTF	TRBJ1-2	many	TRBV10-2	-
TGTGCCAGCAGCGTCTCAAGAGGGGGAGTTTACAATGAGCAGTTCTTC	CASSVSRGGVYNEQFF	TRBJ2-1	-	TRBV9	-
TGTGCCAGCAGCCAACCGCAGGGGGAGAAGGTCGAGCAGTACTTC	CASSQPQGEKVEQYF	TRBJ2-7	-	TRBV4-2	TRBD1
TGCGCCAGCAGCCACGGCAGGGGCAGCAATGAGCAGTTCTTC	CASSHGRGSNEQFF	TRBJ2-1	few	TRBV4-1	-
TGTGCCAGCAGCACTAGCGGGGGGGCCGTATCGGAGACCCAGTACTTC	CASSTSGGAVSETQYF	TRBJ2-5	-	TRBV7-2	TRBD2
TGTGCCAGCAGCTTGGACTCCAGCTCCTACAATGAGCAGTTCTTC	CASSLDSSSYNEQFF	TRBJ2-1	-	TRBV7-2	-
TGTGCCAGCAGTCTCCCGAATCAGCCCCAGCATTTT	CASSLPNQPQHF	TRBJ1-5	-	TRBV28	-
TGTGCCAGCTCATCGGCGTGGGGGGGCCTAGCCAAAAACATTCAGTACTTC	CASSSAWGGLAKNIQYF	TRBJ2-4	-	TRBV18	-
TGTGCCAGCAGCGTGGGGAGCTTAGCGGGGCAAGAGACCCAGTACTTC	CASSVGSLAGQETQYF	TRBJ2-5	-	TRBV9	TRBD2
TGTGCCAGCAGCTACTACGCCGGGAGCCACGAGCAGTACTTC	CASSYYAGSHEQYF	TRBJ2-7	-	TRBV5-6	-
TGTGCCAGCAGTGTCCGTACCCCCCTAGCGGGAGGGATGAATGAGCAGTTCTTC	CASSVRTPLAGGMNEQFF	TRBJ2-1	once	TRBV25-1	TRBD2
TGTGCCAGCAGCACGGGACTGCAAGAGACCCAGTACTTC	CASSTGLQETQYF	TRBJ2-5	-	TRBV7-9	-
TGTGCCAGTAATACCGGGAACGCAATTTATGGCTACACCTTC	CASNTGNAIYGYTF	TRBJ1-2	-	TRBV19	-
TGTGCCAGCTCACCCACGGTTTCACAGGGGGTCTACGAGCAGTACTTC	CASSPTVSQGVYEQYF	TRBJ2-7	-	TRBV18	TRBD1
TGTGCCAGCAGCTTAGGGGAGAGGGGACTTCAAGAGACCCAGTACTTC	CASSLGERGLQETQYF	TRBJ2-5	-	TRBV13	-
TGTGCCAGCAGTTACGTTGGAGCGGGAGGACGCACAGATACGCAGTATTTT	CASSYVGAGGRTDTQYF	TRBJ2-3	-	TRBV6-2/TRBV6-3	TRBD2
TGTGCCAGCAGCCAACAGGGGGCGCACGGGGCCAACGTCCTGACTTTC	CASSQQGAHGANVLTF	TRBJ2-6	-	TRBV3-1/TRBV3-2	TRBD1
TGTGCCAGCAGCCAGGGGACTACCCCGATGTTGGAGCAGTACTTC	CASSQGTTPMLEQYF	TRBJ2-7	-	TRBV5-4	-
TGTGCCAGTAGTTGGGACAGCACGGGCTACGAGCAGTACTTC	CASSWDSTGYEQYF	TRBJ2-7	-	TRBV19	TRBD1
TGTGCCAGCAGTTTAGGCGGATACAATGAGCAGTTCTTC	CASSLGGYNEQFF	TRBJ2-1	-	TRBV12-3/TRBV12-4	-
TGTGCCAGCAGTGAAGGGACAGCCTACGAGCAGTACTTC	CASSEGTAYEQYF	TRBJ2-7	-	TRBV6-1	-
TGTGCCTGGAGCCCAGACACCCCCTACGAGCAGTACTTC	CAWSPDTPYEQYF	TRBJ2-7	once	TRBV30	-
TGTGCCAGCAGCCCGCTATCTGGGGCCAACGTCCTGACTTTC	CASSPLSGANVLTF	TRBJ2-6	-	TRBV5-6	-
TGCAGTGCAGGCAGGGGCCACGAGCAGTACTTC	CSAGRGHEQYF	TRBJ2-7	-	TRBV20-1	-
TGTGCCAGCAGCTGGGGGACAGGGGGCACCGGGGAGCTGTTTTTT	CASSWGTGGTGELFF	TRBJ2-2	once	TRBV5-6	TRBD1
TGTGCCAGCAGCTTAGAAGTAGTGCACGAGCAGTACTTC	CASSLEVVHEQYF	TRBJ2-7	once	TRBV7-6	-
TGCGCCAGCAGCTTGGAGCCAGGGAAAACCTACGAGCAGTACTTC	CASSLEPGKTYEQYF	TRBJ2-7	-	TRBV5-1	-
TGTGCCAGCAGCTCCACCATCGAGAGAGCCGGGTACATTCAGTACTTC	CASSSTIERAGYIQYF	TRBJ2-4	-	TRBV6-2/TRBV6-3	-
TGTGCCAGCAGCTTCCCGACAGGTCAAGAGACCCAGTACTTC	CASSFPTGQETQYF	TRBJ2-5	-	TRBV7-2	-
TGTGCCAGCAGCGTAGGTCCAACCGGGGAGCTGTTTTTT	CASSVGPTGELFF	TRBJ2-2	-	TRBV9	-